This T cell receptor (beta chain) originates from a study of T-cell reconstitution after alpha-beta-depleted transplantation in children. During its preparation, the TCRbeta library received unique molecular identifiers. Each CDR3 protein is one row after TCRdb ran MiXCR on the PCR reads. The sample records approximately 490,000 distinct CDR3 sequences, more than 9% being singletons. Overall study findings and caveats: A year post-transplant, T-cell counts and diversity derived mostly from newly produced T cells. It was reported that alpha-beta T cells came from several hundred expanded graft clones (about two months after transplant).

J was trimmed by 12 bases and V by 6 bases; bases with no gene match: 6. Looked up from germline, CDR1 is LNHDA and CDR2 is SQIVND (reference sequence). The CDR3 consists of 12 residues. This clonotype was observed many times. Its antigen is currently unknown. Sequenced material: PBMCs, taken before TCRalphabeta/CD19-depleted stem cell transplant. The clonotype originates from a child aged 2-15 years with inherited bone marrow failure, due to receive a stem cell transplant. This chain links TRBV19 with TRBJ2-1; 9 positions agree with TRBD2. Here the CDR3 reads CASRRREGRQFF. The DNA for the CDR3 is TGTGCCAGTAGGCGGCGGGAGGGCCGGCAGTTCTTC.